The 10 T cell receptor beta chains given below trace back to one sample, sequenced in a study of cytotoxic CD8 clonotypes in ibrutinib-treated CLL. Here immunoSEQ multiplex PCR was the method, and the copy in TCRdb shows in-frame clones only, minus some. The profile shows roughly 200,000 clones, roughly 79% of them singletons. The sample in question was PBMCs, obtained after 12 months of ibrutinib treatment. These TCRs come from a human donor with chronic lymphocytic leukemia.

The CDR3 is CASSYTGQGFRDEQYF. The CDR3 nucleotides read TGTGCCAGCAGTTACACAGGACAGGGTTTCAGGGACGAGCAGTACTTC. The chain joins TRBV6-5 to TRBJ2-7, with 8 bases identical to TRBD1. After removal of 2 bases from V and 5 bases from J, the junction contained 11 bases not matched to a gene. This CDR3 is 16 amino acids long. Germline V gene data show CDR1 as MNHEY and CDR2 as SVGAGI.

A single count supports this clone. The chain combines TRBV9 with TRBJ2-7; D might be TRBD1 (6 bases). Trimming shortened V by 4 bases and J by 1 base, and 12 bases separated the two germline ends. The germline V gene has CDR1 SGDLS and CDR2 YYNGEE. CDR3 size: 14 residues. CDR3 DNA sequence: TGTGCCAGCAGCTCCGGGACATCTTCCTACGAGCAGTACTTC. This codes for CASSSGTSSYEQYF.

This sequence joins TRBV5-4 and TRBJ1-2; D possibly corresponds to TRBD1 (6 bases). Germline lookup yields CDR1 SGHNT and CDR2 YYREEE (reference sequence). Between the trimmed V and J ends, which lost 5 bases and 2 bases, there was a span of 25 bases. This CDR3 is built from 18 residues. The CDR3 spells CASSRPTGRGAGNYGYTF. The CDR3 nucleotides are TGTGCCAGCAGTCGTCCTACTGGCCGGGGGGCAGGGAACTATGGCTACACCTTC.

The rearrangement links TRBV7-9 to TRBJ2-5; 8 nucleotides agree with TRBD1. The CDR3 totals 14 residues. Trimming took 1 base from V and 8 from J; bases not matched to a gene: 6. From germline, CDR1 is SEHNR and CDR2 FQNEAQ (reference sequence). The CDR3 region has the DNA TGTGCCAGCAGCTTAGTATCAGGGGGCGGCACCCAGTACTTC. It is translated as CASSLVSGGGTQYF.

The table lists this clone with a few counts. The chain is built from TRBV5-6 and TRBJ2-7, with D maybe TRBD1 (5 bases). Germline assignment: CDR1 SGHDT and CDR2 YYEEEE. The CDR3 contains 14 residues. V lost 4 bases, J lost 0 bases, and 11 bases lay in between. This chain's CDR3 is CASSSYRSSYEQYF. DNA of the CDR3: TGTGCCAGCAGCAGCTACAGGAGCTCCTACGAGCAGTACTTC.

The V and J genes are TRBV7-8 and TRBJ1-5; D gene unclear. V was pared by 1 base and J by 6 bases, with 13 bases between. The CDR3 covers 15 residues. The germline V gene has CDR1 SGHVS and CDR2 FQNEAQ. The CDR3 loop is CASSLGRMTAQPQHF. DNA for the CDR3: TGTGCCAGCAGCTTAGGGAGGATGACGGCTCAGCCCCAGCATTTT.

In the case of this clone: Possible read error: a much larger clone is one base away. It is unclear where the CDR3 begins or ends on the DNA, so no DNA is shown, and the CDR3 is as TCRdb lists it. The V and J genes are TRBV30 and TRBJ2-7; the table's D call, TRBD1, has no DNA check behind it. Including both end residues, the CDR3 is 11 amino acids long. The germline V gene has CDR1 GTSNPN and CDR2 SVGIG (reference sequence). The CDR3 here is CAWGTGNELYF.

This rearrangement joins TRBV27 to TRBJ2-3; unclear D gene. In germline, CDR1 is MNHEY, CDR2 SMNVEV (reference sequence). This CDR3 has 12 residues. V gave up 3 bases and J gave up 6 bases, with 7 bases separating them. CDR3 amino acids: CASSLNRDTQYF. The CDR3 DNA follows: TGTGCCAGCAGTTTGAACCGGGATACGCAGTATTTT.

This clone was observed a handful of times. V usage is TRBV5-1 and J usage is TRBJ2-2; 10 nucleotides align to TRBD1. The V gene's germline CDR1 is SGHRS and CDR2 YFSETQ. The CDR3 is 15 residues long. Losses at the gene ends were 4 bases for V and 5 bases for J; bases not matched to a gene: 5. The CDR3 here is CASSTTGGRTGELFF. The CDR3 bases are TGCGCCAGCAGCACGACAGGGGGCCGGACCGGGGAGCTGTTTTTT.

A remark on this clone: Other nucleotide sequences from this sample produce the same CDR3. The chain recombines TRBV7-2 with TRBJ2-5, with D uncertain. CDR1 is SGHTA, CDR2 FQGNSA, per germline. The germline V and J ends were trimmed by 1 base and 5 bases, with 5 bases remaining between them. The CDR3 totals 12 residues. The CDR3 loop is CASSLVRETQYF. The DNA for the CDR3 is TGTGCCAGCAGCTTAGTTCGGGAGACCCAGTACTTC.